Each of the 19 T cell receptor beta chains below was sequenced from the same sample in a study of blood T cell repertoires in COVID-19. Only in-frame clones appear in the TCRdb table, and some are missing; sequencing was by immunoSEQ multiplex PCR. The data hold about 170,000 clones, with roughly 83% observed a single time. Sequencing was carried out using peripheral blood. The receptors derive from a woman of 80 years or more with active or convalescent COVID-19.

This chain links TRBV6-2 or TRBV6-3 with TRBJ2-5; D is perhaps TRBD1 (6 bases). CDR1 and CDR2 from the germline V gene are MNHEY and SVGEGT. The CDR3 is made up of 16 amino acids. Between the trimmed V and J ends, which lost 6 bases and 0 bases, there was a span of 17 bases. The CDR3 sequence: CASSPGQRGYQETQYF. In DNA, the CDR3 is TGTGCCAGCAGCCCCGGACAGCGAGGATACCAAGAGACCCAGTACTTC.

The DNA of the CDR3 is TGCGCCAGCAGCCCGGGGGACACGGGAGGAGAAAAACTGTTTTTT. Translated: CASSPGDTGGEKLFF. V gene TRBV5-1 combines with J gene TRBJ1-4, with D tentatively TRBD1 (6 bases). The germline gives CDR1 SGHRS, CDR2 YFSETQ. V gave up 4 bases and J gave up 8 bases, with 18 bases separating them. The CDR3 runs 15 residues.

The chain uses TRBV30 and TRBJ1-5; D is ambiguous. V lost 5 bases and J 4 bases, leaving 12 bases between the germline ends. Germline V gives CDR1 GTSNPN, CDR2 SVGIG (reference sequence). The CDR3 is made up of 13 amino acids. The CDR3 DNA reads TGTGCCTGGCAGTCTCTGCCTAATCAGCCCCAGCATTTT. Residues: CAWQSLPNQPQHF.

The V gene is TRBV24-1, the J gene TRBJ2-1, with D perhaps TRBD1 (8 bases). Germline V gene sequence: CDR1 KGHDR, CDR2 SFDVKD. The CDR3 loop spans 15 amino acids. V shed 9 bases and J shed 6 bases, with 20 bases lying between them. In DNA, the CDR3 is TGTGCCACCGGGGACAGGCGGGGGCACGTCAATGAGCAGTTCTTC. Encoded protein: CATGDRRGHVNEQFF.

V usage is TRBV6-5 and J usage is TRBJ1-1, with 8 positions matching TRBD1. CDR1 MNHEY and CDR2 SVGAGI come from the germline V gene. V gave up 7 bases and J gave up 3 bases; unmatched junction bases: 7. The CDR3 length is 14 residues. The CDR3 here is CASKTGQGYTEAFF. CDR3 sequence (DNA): TGTGCCAGCAAGACCGGACAGGGATACACTGAAGCTTTCTTT.

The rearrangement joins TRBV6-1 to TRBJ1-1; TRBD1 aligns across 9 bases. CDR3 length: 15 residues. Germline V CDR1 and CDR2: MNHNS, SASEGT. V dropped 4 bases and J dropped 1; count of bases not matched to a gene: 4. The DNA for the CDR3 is TGTGCCAGCAGTGGAGCGACAGGGGGGAACACTGAAGCTTTCTTT. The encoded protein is CASSGATGGNTEAFF.

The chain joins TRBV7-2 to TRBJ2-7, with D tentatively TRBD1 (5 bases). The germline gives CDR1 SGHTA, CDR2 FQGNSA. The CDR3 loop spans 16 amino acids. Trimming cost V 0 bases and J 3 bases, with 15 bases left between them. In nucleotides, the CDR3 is TGTGCCAGCAGCTTAGCGACTCGGCAGGGCCTCTACGAGCAGTACTTC. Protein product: CASSLATRQGLYEQYF.

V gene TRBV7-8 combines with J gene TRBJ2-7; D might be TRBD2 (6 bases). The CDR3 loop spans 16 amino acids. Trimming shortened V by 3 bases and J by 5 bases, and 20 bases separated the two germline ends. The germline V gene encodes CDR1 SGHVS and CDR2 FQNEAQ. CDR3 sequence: CASSLGRLFSPNEQYF. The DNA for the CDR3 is TGTGCCAGCAGCTTGGGGAGGCTATTCTCCCCCAACGAGCAGTACTTC. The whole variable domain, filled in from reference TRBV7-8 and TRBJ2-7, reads GAGVSQSPRYKVAKRGQDVALRCDPISGHVSLFWYQQALGQGPEFLTYFQNEAQLDKSGLPSDRFFAERPEGSVSTLKIQRTQQEDSAVYLCASSLGRLFSPNEQYFGPGTRLTVT.

The CDR3 DNA reads as TGCGCCAGCAGCTTGGACTCCACCGGGGAGCTGTTTTTT. This encodes CASSLDSTGELFF. V usage is TRBV5-1 and J usage is TRBJ2-2, with D unresolved. Trimming cost V 0 bases and J 4 bases, with 4 bases left between them. Germline loops: CDR1 SGHRS, CDR2 YFSETQ. This CDR3 has 13 residues.

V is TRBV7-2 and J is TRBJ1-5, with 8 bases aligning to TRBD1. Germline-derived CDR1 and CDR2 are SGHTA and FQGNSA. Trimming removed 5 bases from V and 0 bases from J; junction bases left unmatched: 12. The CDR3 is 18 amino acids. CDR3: CASSPPGTGDYSNQPQHF. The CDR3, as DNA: TGTGCCAGCAGCCCCCCGGGGACAGGAGATTATAGCAATCAGCCCCAGCATTTT.

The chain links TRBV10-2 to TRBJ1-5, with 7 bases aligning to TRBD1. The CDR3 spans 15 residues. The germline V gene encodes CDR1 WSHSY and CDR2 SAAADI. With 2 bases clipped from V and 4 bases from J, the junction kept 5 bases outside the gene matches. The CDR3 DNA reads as TGCGCCAGCAGTGAGCCGGGACAGCTAAATCAGCCCCAGCATTTT. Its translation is CASSEPGQLNQPQHF.

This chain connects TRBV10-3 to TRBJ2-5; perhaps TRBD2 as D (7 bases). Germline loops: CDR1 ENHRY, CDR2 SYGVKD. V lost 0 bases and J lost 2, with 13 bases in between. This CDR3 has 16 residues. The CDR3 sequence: CAISESGGGLQETQYF. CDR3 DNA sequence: TGTGCCATCAGTGAGTCGGGCGGGGGCCTTCAAGAGACCCAGTACTTC.

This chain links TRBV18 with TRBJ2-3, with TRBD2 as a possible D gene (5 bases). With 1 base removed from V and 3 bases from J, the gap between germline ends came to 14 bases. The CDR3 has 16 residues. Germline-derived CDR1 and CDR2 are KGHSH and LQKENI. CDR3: CASSPLMSLATDTQYF. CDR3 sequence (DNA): TGTGCCAGCTCACCACTAATGTCCCTAGCAACAGATACGCAGTATTTT. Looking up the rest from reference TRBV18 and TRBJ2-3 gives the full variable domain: NAGVMQNPRHLVRRRGQEARLRCSPMKGHSHVYWYRQLPEEGLKFMVYLQKENIIDESGMPKERFSAEFPKEGPSILRIQQVVRGDSAAYFCASSPLMSLATDTQYFGPGTRLTVL.

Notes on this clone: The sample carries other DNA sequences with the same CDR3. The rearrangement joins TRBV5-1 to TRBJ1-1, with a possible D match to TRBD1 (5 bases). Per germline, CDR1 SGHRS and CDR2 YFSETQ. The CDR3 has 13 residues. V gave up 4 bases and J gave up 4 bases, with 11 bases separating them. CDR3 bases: TGCGCCAGCAGCCCCCAGGGCGGCACTGAAGCTTTCTTT. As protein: CASSPQGGTEAFF.

This chain's CDR3 is CAWSVGVNYGYTF. The CDR3, as DNA: TGTGCCTGGAGTGTAGGGGTAAACTATGGCTACACCTTC. V is TRBV30 and J is TRBJ1-2; D might be TRBD1 (5 bases). The V and J ends lost 0 bases and 2 bases respectively, with 7 bases between them. The CDR3 length is 13 residues. Germline V gives CDR1 GTSNPN, CDR2 SVGIG (reference sequence).

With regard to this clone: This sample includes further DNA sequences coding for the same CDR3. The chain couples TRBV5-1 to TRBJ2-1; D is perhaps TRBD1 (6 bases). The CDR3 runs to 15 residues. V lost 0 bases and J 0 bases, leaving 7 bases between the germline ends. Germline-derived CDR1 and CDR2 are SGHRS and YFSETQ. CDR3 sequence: CASSLEGGSYNEQFF. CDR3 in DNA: TGCGCCAGCAGCTTGGAAGGGGGCTCCTACAATGAGCAGTTCTTC.

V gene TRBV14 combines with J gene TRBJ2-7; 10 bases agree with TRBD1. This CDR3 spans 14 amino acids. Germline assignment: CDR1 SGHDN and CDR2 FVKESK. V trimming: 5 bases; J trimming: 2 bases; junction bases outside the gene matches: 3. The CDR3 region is CASSGDRGTYEQYF. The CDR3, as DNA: TGTGCCAGCAGCGGGGACAGGGGTACCTACGAGCAGTACTTC.

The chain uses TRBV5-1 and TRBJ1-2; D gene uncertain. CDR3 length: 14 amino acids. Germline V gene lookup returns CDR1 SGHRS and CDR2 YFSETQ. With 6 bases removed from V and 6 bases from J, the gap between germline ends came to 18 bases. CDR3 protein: CASTLGRPIDGYTF. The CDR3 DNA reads TGCGCCAGCACCCTAGGTCGACCGATCGATGGCTACACCTTC.

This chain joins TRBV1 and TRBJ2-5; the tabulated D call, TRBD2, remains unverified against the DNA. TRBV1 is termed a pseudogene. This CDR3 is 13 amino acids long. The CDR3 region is CTSSQERGETQYF. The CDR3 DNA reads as TGCACCAGCAGCCAAGAGCGGGGAGAGACCCAGTACTTC.